Reported below is one T cell receptor (beta chain). The source of the sample is a study of blood T cell repertoires in COVID-19. Profiling relied on immunoSEQ multiplex PCR, and the TCRdb table lists in-frame clones only, not all of them. The sample yields about 190,000 clones, around four fifths seen once. Input material: peripheral blood. This sequence was found in a man aged 25 to 40 with active or convalescent COVID-19.

The CDR3 region is CATSRDDTGGGQPQHF. Written as DNA, the CDR3 is TGTGCCACCAGCAGAGATGATACAGGGGGTGGCCAGCCCCAGCATTTT. J is TRBJ1-5 and V is TRBV15; 8 nucleotides line up with TRBD1. CDR3 length: 16 residues. Germline trimming cut 0 bases from V and 7 bases from J; bases unmatched to any gene: 8. The germline gives CDR1 LNHNV, CDR2 YYDKDF (reference sequence).